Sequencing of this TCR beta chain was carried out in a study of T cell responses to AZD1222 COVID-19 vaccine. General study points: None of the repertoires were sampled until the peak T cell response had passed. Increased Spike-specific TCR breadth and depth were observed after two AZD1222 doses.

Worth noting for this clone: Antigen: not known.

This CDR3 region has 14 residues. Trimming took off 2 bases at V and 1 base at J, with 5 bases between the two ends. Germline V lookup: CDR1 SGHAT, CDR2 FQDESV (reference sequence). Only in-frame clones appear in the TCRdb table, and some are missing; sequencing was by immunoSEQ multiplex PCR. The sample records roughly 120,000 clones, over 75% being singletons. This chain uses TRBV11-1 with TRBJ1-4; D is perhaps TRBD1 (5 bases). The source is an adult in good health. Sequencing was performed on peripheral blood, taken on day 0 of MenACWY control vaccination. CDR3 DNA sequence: TGTGCCAGCAGCTTACAGGGAACTAATGAAAAACTGTTTTTT. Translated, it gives CASSLQGTNEKLFF.